Reported below is one TCR beta chain. The V and J ends lost 5 bases and 0 bases respectively, with 4 bases between them. This CDR3 has 11 residues. In germline, CDR1 is GTSNPN, CDR2 SVGIG (reference sequence). This sample is part of a study of blood T cell repertoires in COVID-19. Study-level information: Acute-phase and convalescent COVID-19 samples originated in the United States, Italy and Spain.

TCRdb's copy holds only in-frame clones and misses some; the assay was immunoSEQ multiplex PCR. The sample holds approximately 140,000 clones; 84% are singletons and the top ten take around two fifths. The sample taken for sequencing was peripheral blood. This TCR came from a human donor in a cohort sampled during active COVID-19. V usage is TRBV30 and J usage is TRBJ2-5; D not resolved. CDR3 DNA sequence: TGTGCCTGGGCCAACCAAGAGACCCAGTACTTC. It yields the protein CAWANQETQYF.